What follows are 9 T cell receptor beta chains derived from one specimen sequenced in a study of a mutant IDH1 vaccine in newly diagnosed glioma. Sequencing used immunoSEQ multiplex PCR; TCRdb keeps in-frame clones, though not all of them. The repertoire consists of 45,000 to 65,000 clones, with less than 65% occurring once and the leading ten covering about 5%. Their target antigens are unknown. Sample time point: week 47, end of study. Doses consisted of 300 ug of mutant IDH1 20-mer peptide each, paired with topical imiquimod. The starting material was peripheral blood mononuclear cells (PBMCs), obtained from a glioma patient whose treatment included an IDH1 peptide vaccine. The receptors here all came from a man in his forties with glioma. Some clones in this sample may be carry-over from other donors' samples.

The DNA for the CDR3 is TGTGCCAGCAGTCGTCAGGGGGCGGCAGCTAACTATGGCTACACCTTC. It codes for CASSRQGAAANYGYTF. V gene TRBV2 combines with J gene TRBJ1-2, with 8 bases fitting TRBD1. The CDR3 is made up of 16 amino acids. Trimming cost V 5 bases and J 0 bases; bases outside gene matches: 8. Germline CDR1 and CDR2: SNHLY and FYNNEI.

The genes are TRBV6-1 and TRBJ1-6; tentative D call: TRBD1 (6 bases). Per the germline V gene, CDR1 is MNHNS and CDR2 is SASEGT. Trimming pared 7 bases from V and 1 base from J, leaving 11 bases between. This CDR3 contains 15 residues. Here the CDR3 DNA reads TGTGCCAGCAACCGGGGGGCTTCCTATAATTCACCCCTCCACTTT. Protein product: CASNRGASYNSPLHF.

This clone was picked up one time. DNA for the CDR3: TGTGCCAGCAGCTTGAGGGGGCTATTCGGCAATCAGCCCCAGCATTTT. Its protein product is CASSLRGLFGNQPQHF. This chain uses TRBV7-2 with TRBJ1-5; 7 positions agree with TRBD1. The CDR3 totals 16 residues. The ends lost 3 bases at V and 2 bases at J; junction bases unmatched: 7. Per the germline V gene, CDR1 is SGHTA and CDR2 is FQGNSA.

This clone was counted once. The chain employs TRBV6-1 and TRBJ2-5; no definite D call. This CDR3 has 17 residues. Germline V gene data show CDR1 as MNHNS and CDR2 as SASEGT. V lost 2 bases and J lost 5, with 21 bases in between. The CDR3 sequence is CASSENVALSIFETQYF. The CDR3 region has the DNA TGTGCCAGCAGTGAAAATGTCGCCCTCTCCATTTTTGAGACCCAGTACTTC.

The gene calls are TRBV15 and TRBJ2-3; a possible D gene is TRBD2 (6 bases). The V gene's germline CDR1 is LNHNV and CDR2 YYDKDF (reference sequence). This CDR3 contains 14 residues. V lost 2 bases and J lost 6, with 12 bases in between. The CDR3 region has the DNA TGTGCCACCAGCAGATCCTCCCGGGGGGATACGCAGTATTTT. Translated: CATSRSSRGDTQYF.

The V and J genes are TRBV2 and TRBJ1-3; unclear D gene. Trimming shortened V by 8 bases and J by 8 bases, and 19 bases separated the two germline ends. The CDR3 spans 14 residues. CDR1 SNHLY and CDR2 FYNNEI come from the germline V gene. The DNA of the CDR3 is TGTGCCAGCTTTAGGGCAGGCCTGGAGGACACCATATATTTT. Its protein product is CASFRAGLEDTIYF. The whole variable domain, remainder taken from reference TRBV2 and TRBJ1-3, is EPEVTQTPSHQVTQMGQEVILRCVPISNHLYFYWYRQILGQKVEFLVSFYNNEISEKSEIFDDQFSVERPDGSNFTLKIRSTKLEDSAMYFCASFRAGLEDTIYFGEGSWLTVV.

About this clone: The junction departs from germline at one end; a sequencing error may be responsible. The chain combines TRBV5-1 with TRBJ2-5, with a tentative D call TRBD2 (6 bases). The CDR3 spans 15 residues. In germline, CDR1 is SGHRS, CDR2 YFSETQ. The chain's CDR3 is CASRLAGTARETQYF. CDR3 coding DNA: TGCGCCAGCAGGTTGGCGGGGACGGCTCGAGAGACCCAGTACTTC. Looking up the rest from reference TRBV5-1 and TRBJ2-5 gives the full variable domain: KAGVTQTPRYLIKTRGQQVTLSCSPISGHRSVSWYQQTPGQGLQFLFEYFSETQRNKGNFPGRFSGRQFSNSRSEMNVSTLELGDSALYLCASRLAGTARETQYFGPGTRLLVL.

This chain uses TRBV6-6 with TRBJ1-5; TRBD1 aligns across 9 bases. This CDR3 has 15 residues. Germline CDR1 MNHNY, CDR2 SVGAGI (reference sequence). J gave up 2 bases and V 6 bases, and 5 bases lay outside the gene matches. CDR3 sequence: CASRGQGMGNQPQHF. The CDR3 DNA follows: TGTGCCAGCAGGGGACAGGGCATGGGCAATCAGCCCCAGCATTTT.

This chain connects TRBV2 to TRBJ2-4, with D uncertain. The CDR3 is 15 amino acids. V was pared by 9 bases and J by 8 bases, with 23 bases between. Germline V gene lookup returns CDR1 SNHLY and CDR2 FYNNEI. The CDR3 protein is CASSPRTSTEDIQYF. CDR3 in DNA: TGTGCCAGTAGTCCACGGACCTCCACTGAGGACATTCAGTACTTC.